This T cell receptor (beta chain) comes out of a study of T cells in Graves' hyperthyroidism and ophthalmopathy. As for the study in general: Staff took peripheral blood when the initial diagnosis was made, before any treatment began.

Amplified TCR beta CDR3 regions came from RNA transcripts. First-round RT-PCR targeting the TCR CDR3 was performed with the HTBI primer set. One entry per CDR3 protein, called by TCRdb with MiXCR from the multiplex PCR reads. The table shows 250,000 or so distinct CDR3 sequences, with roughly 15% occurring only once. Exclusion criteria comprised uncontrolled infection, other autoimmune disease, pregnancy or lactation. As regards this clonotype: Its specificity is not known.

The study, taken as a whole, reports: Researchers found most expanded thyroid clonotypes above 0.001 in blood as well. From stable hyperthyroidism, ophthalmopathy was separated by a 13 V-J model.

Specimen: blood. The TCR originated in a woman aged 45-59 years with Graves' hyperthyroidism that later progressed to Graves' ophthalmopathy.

The CDR3 DNA reads as TGCAGTGCTAGAGATCGCCGACTAGGTTTGCTATACAATGAGCAGTTCTTC. As protein: CSARDRRLGLLYNEQFF. The gene calls are TRBV20-1 and TRBJ2-1; D is perhaps TRBD2 (6 bases). Trimming left V 0 bases short and J 4 bases short, with 19 bases between. CDR1 and CDR2 (germline): DFQATT, SNEGSKA (reference sequence). This CDR3 is 17 amino acids long.